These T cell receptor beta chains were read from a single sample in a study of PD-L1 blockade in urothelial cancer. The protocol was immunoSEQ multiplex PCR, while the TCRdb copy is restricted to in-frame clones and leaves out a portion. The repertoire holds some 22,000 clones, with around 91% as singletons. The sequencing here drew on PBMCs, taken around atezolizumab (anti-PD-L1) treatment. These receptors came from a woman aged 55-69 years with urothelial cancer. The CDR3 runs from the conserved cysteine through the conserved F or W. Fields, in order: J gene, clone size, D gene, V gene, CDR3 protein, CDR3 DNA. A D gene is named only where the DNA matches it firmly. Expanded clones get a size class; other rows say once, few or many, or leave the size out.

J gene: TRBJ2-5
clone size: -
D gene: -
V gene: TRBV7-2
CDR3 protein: CASSSGQRETQYF
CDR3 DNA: TGTGCCAGCAGCTCGGGACAAAGGGAGACCCAGTACTTC

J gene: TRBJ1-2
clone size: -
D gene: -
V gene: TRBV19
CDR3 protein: CATVFTGKGANYGYTF
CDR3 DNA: TGTGCCACCGTGTTCACAGGAAAAGGGGCTAACTATGGCTACACCTTC

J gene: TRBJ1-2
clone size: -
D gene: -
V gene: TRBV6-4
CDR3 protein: CASSDSPNGGVYGYTF
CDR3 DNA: TGTGCCAGCAGTGACTCCCCCAACGGGGGTGTCTATGGCTACACCTTC

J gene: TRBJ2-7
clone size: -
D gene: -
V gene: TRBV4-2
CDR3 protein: CASSQGTQGNKGEQYF
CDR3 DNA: TGTGCCAGCAGCCAAGGCACGCAGGGTAATAAGGGCGAGCAGTACTTC

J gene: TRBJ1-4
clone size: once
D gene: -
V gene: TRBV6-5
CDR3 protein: CASSYEGGIREKLFF
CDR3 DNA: TGTGCCAGCAGTTACGAGGGGGGGATCAGGGAAAAACTGTTTTTT

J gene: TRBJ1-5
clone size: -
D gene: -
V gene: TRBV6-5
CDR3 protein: CASSTRGSNQPQHF
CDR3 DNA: TGTGCCAGCAGTACCCGAGGGAGCAATCAGCCCCAGCATTTT

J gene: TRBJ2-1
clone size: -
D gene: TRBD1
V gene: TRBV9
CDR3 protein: CASSVARGRSGNRYSYNEQFF
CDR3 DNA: TGTGCCAGCAGCGTAGCTAGGGGGCGGTCAGGGAATAGATACTCCTACAATGAGCAGTTCTTC

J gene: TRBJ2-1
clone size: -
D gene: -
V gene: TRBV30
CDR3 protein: CAWSRRNSYNEQFF
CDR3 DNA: TGTGCCTGGAGTAGGCGGAACTCCTACAATGAGCAGTTCTTC

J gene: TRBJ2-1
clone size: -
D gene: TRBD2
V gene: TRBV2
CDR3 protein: CASRRTSGRDNEQFF
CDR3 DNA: TGTGCCAGCAGGAGAACTAGCGGGAGGGACAATGAGCAGTTCTTC

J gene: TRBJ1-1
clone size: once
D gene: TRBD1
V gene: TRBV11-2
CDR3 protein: CASSFARTGIFEAFF
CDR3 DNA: TGTGCCAGCAGCTTTGCGAGGACAGGGATTTTTGAAGCTTTCTTT

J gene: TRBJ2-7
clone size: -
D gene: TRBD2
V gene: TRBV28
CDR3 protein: CASSLGVAGGNEQYF
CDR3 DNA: TGTGCCAGCAGTTTAGGGGTAGCGGGAGGGAACGAGCAGTACTTC

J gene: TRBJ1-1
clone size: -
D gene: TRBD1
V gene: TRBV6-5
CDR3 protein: CASRGQSESTEAFF
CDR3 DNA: TGTGCCAGCAGGGGACAGTCAGAGAGCACTGAAGCTTTCTTT

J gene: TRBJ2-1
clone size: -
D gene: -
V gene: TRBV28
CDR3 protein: CASTPRGKKHNNEQFF
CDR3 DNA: TGTGCCAGCACCCCCCGAGGAAAGAAACATAACAATGAGCAGTTCTTC

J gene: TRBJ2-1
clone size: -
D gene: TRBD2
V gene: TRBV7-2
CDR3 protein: CASSRTSGRANEQFF
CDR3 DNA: TGTGCCAGCAGCCGGACTAGCGGGAGGGCCAATGAGCAGTTCTTC

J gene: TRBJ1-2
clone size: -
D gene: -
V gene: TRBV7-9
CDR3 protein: CASSLDGGGEYGYTF
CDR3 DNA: TGTGCCAGCAGCTTGGATGGGGGCGGAGAGTATGGCTACACCTTC

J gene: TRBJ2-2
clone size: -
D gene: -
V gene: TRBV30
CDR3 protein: CAWTKLLNTGELFF
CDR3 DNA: TGTGCCTGGACGAAACTATTGAACACCGGGGAGCTGTTTTTT

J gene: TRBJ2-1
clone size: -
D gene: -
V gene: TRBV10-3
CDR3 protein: CAISEKHRGLGNNEQFF
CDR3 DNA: TGTGCCATCAGTGAGAAACATAGGGGACTGGGTAACAATGAGCAGTTCTTC

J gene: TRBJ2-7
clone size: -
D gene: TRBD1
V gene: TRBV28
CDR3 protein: CASSVGTGSPYEQYF
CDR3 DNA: TGTGCCAGCAGTGTAGGGACAGGGTCTCCCTACGAGCAGTACTTC

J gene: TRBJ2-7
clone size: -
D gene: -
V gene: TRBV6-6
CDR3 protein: CASSYSRDPPGQYF
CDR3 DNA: TGTGCCAGCAGTTACTCGAGAGACCCCCCGGGGCAGTACTTC

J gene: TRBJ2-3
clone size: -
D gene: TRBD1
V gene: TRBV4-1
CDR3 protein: CASSLTGQGREDTQYF
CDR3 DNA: TGCGCCAGCAGTCTGACCGGACAGGGGCGGGAGGATACGCAGTATTTT

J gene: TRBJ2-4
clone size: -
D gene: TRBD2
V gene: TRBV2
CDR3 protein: CASSSGLAVNIQYF
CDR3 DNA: TGTGCCAGCAGTTCAGGACTAGCGGTAAACATTCAGTACTTC

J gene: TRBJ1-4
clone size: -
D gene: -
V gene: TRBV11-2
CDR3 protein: CASTRISQGNLFF
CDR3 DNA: TGTGCCAGCACCCGTATCTCCCAGGGGAACCTGTTTTTT

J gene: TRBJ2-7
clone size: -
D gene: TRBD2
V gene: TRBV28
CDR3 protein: CASSFTGLASYEQYF
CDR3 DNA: TGTGCCAGCAGTTTTACGGGACTAGCTTCCTACGAGCAGTACTTC

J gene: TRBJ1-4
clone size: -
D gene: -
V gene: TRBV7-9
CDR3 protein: CASSLEARGFVAQKLFF
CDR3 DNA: TGTGCCAGCAGCTTAGAAGCTCGGGGGTTTGTAGCACAAAAACTGTTTTTT

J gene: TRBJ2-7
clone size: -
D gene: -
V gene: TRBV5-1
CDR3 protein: CASSIGTSPYEQYF
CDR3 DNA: TGCGCCAGCAGTATAGGGACATCGCCCTACGAGCAGTACTTC

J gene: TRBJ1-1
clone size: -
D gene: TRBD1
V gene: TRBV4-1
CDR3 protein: CASSTRQGGKAFF
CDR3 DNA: TGCGCCAGCAGCACGCGACAGGGAGGTAAAGCTTTCTTT

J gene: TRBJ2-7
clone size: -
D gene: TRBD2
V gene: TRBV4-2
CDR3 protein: CASSLPLAGGREEQYF
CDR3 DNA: TGTGCCAGCAGCTTACCTCTAGCGGGTGGCCGGGAGGAGCAGTACTTC

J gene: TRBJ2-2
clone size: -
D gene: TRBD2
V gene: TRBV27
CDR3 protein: CASSLSGEGSGELFF
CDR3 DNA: TGTGCCAGCAGTTTATCAGGGGAGGGGTCCGGGGAGCTGTTTTTT

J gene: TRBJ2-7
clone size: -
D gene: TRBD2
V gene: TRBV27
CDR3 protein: CANEQYQRDAQYEQYF
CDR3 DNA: TGTGCCAACGAACAATATCAGCGGGATGCGCAATACGAGCAGTACTTC

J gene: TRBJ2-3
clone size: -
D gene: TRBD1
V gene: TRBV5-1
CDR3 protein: CASSLGGTGVTDTQYF
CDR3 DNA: TGCGCCAGCAGCTTGGGAGGGACAGGGGTCACAGATACGCAGTATTTT

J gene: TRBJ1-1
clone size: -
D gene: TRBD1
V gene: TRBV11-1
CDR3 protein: CASSPRFRGHTEAFF
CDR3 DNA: TGTGCCAGCAGCCCCCGATTTAGGGGGCACACTGAAGCTTTCTTT

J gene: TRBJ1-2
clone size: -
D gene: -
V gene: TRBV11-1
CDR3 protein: CASSLEGSYGYTF
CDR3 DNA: TGTGCCAGCAGCTTAGAGGGGTCCTATGGCTACACCTTC

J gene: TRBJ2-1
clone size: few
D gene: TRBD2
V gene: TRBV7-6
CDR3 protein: CASSLFRAGGPGEQFF
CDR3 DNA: TGTGCCAGCAGCTTATTCAGGGCGGGAGGCCCCGGTGAGCAGTTCTTC

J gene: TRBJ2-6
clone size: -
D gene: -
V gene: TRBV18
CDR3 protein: CASSPPAPSGANVLTF
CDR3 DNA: TGTGCCAGCTCACCACCGGCCCCCTCTGGGGCCAACGTCCTGACTTTC

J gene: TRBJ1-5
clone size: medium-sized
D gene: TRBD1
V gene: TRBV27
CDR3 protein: CASSLGTGYSNQPQHF
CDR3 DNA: TGTGCCAGCAGTCTCGGGACAGGGTATAGCAATCAGCCCCAGCATTTT

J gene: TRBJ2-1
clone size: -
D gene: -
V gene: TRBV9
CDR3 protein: CASSVVSSYNEQFF
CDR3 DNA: TGTGCCAGCAGCGTAGTCAGCTCCTACAATGAGCAGTTCTTC

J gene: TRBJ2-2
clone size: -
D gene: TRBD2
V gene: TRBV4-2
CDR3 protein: CASSQEGLAGDRGGELFF
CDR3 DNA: TGTGCCAGCAGCCAAGAGGGACTAGCGGGAGATCGCGGCGGGGAGCTGTTTTTT

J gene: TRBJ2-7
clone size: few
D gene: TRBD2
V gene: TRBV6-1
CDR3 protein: CASRTGLAGDKYF
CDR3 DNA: TGTGCCAGCAGAACAGGACTAGCGGGAGACAAGTACTTC

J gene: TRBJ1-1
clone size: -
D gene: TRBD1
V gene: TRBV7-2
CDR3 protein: CASSSTGKTEAFF
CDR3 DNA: TGTGCCAGCAGCTCGACAGGGAAGACTGAAGCTTTCTTT

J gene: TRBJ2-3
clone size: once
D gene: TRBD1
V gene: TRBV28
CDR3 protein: CASSRRTGFTDTQYF
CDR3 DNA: TGTGCCAGCAGCCGGAGGACAGGGTTCACAGATACGCAGTATTTT

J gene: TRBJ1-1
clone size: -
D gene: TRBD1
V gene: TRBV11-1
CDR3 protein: CASSRPGTENTEAFF
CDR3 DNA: TGTGCCAGCAGCAGACCCGGGACAGAAAACACTGAAGCTTTCTTT

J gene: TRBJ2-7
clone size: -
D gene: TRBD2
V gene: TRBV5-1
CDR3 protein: CASSYSTLAGVSYEQYF
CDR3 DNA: TGCGCCAGCAGCTACTCAACTCTAGCGGGTGTTTCCTACGAGCAGTACTTC

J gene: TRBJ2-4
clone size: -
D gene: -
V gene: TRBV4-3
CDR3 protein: CASSQDLQGMINDIQYF
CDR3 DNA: TGCGCCAGCAGCCAAGATCTACAGGGCATGATTAACGACATTCAGTACTTC

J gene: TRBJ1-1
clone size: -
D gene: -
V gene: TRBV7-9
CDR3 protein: CASSLGARTEAFF
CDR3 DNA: TGTGCCAGCAGCTTGGGGGCGCGAACTGAAGCTTTCTTT

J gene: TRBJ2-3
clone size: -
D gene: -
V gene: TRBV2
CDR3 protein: CASSAQQGSSTDTQYF
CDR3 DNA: TGTGCCAGCAGCGCTCAACAGGGTTCTTCCACAGATACGCAGTATTTT

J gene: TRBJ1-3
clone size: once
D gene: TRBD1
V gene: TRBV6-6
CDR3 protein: CASARDSNSGNTIYF
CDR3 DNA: TGTGCCAGCGCTCGGGACAGCAACTCTGGAAACACCATATATTTT

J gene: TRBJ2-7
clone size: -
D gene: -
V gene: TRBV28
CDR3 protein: CASTVLAGPYEQYF
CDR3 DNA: TGTGCCAGCACAGTTCTCGCAGGGCCCTACGAGCAGTACTTC

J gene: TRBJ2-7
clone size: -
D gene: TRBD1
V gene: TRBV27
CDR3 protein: CASRWDRGHEQYF
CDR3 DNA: TGTGCCAGCAGATGGGACAGGGGCCACGAGCAGTACTTC

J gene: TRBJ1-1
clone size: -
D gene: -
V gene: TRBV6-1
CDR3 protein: CASSESSVGVNTEAFF
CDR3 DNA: TGTGCCAGCAGTGAAAGCAGCGTAGGGGTAAACACTGAAGCTTTCTTT

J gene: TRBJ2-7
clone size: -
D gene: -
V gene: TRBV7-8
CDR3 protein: CASSLGHGLEQYF
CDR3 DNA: TGTGCCAGCAGCTTAGGACACGGCTTAGAGCAGTACTTC